These 16 T cell receptor beta chains originate from one sample sequenced in a study of blood T cells in healthy people across ages (dated by TCRdb to between 2014 and 2016). Library preparation was by 5' RACE. The reads were generated on an Illumina HiSeq 2500. A second PCR of roughly 6 to 12 cycles was performed with a sample-barcoded 5' primer and a J-beta primer mix. TCRdb trimmed the raw reads at Q25, called clones with MiXCR and kept productive beta chains. Duplicate CDR3 protein sequences are folded into a single record with the most common DNA and genes. The sample records roughly 1.6 million distinct CDR3 sequences, 30% to 35% of which are singletons. About 11% of the sample is taken by the ten largest. Sequencing used blood. Source of these receptors: a woman in her 30s in good health.

The chain has TRBV20-1 and TRBJ1-2, with 11 bases lining up with TRBD1. The CDR3 covers 12 residues. The V gene end was trimmed by 5 bases and the J gene end by 6 bases; junction bases not matched to a gene: 2. Germline V CDR1 and CDR2: DFQATT, SNEGSKA (reference sequence). The CDR3 DNA reads TGCAGTGCTCGGACAGGGGGCGATGGCTACACCTTC. Protein sequence: CSARTGGDGYTF.

The genes are TRBV18 and TRBJ1-1, with 9 bases that match TRBD1. Germline lookup yields CDR1 KGHSH and CDR2 LQKENI. This CDR3 is built from 15 residues. The trim removed 3 bases at V and 4 bases at J, leaving 6 bases unmatched. The CDR3 DNA sequence: TGTGCCAGCTCACCCCCACAGGGGGCCGGCACTGAAGCTTTCTTT. It is translated as CASSPPQGAGTEAFF.

This clonotype was found a few times. The J gene is TRBJ2-5, the V gene TRBV2; a possible D gene is TRBD1 (5 bases). CDR1 is SNHLY and CDR2 is FYNNEI in the germline V gene. The CDR3 is made up of 13 amino acids. Trimming stripped 3 bases from V and 7 bases from J, with 12 bases between. CDR3 sequence reads: CASSDRAVGTQYF. The CDR3 DNA is TGTGCCAGCAGTGACAGGGCGGTGGGGACCCAGTACTTC.

The chain has TRBV20-1 and TRBJ2-3; tentatively, D is TRBD1 (6 bases). Looked up from germline, CDR1 is DFQATT and CDR2 is SNEGSKA (reference sequence). V was pared by 0 bases and J by 5 bases, with 15 bases between. The CDR3 totals 15 residues. CDR3 nucleotide sequence: TGCAGTGCTAGAGATCCGGCTCGGACAGAAGATACGCAGTATTTT. It translates to CSARDPARTEDTQYF.

Many counts were recorded for this clonotype. J is TRBJ2-1 and V is TRBV4-2, with 10 bases fitting TRBD2. J lost 3 bases, V lost 3 bases, and 5 bases had no gene match. The CDR3 extends over 16 amino acids. Germline CDR1 is LGHNA and CDR2 is YNFKEQ. Here the CDR3 DNA reads TGTGCCAGCAGCCATATTACTAGCGGGGACTACAATGAGCAGTTCTTC. It yields the protein CASSHITSGDYNEQFF.

This clonotype was recorded a few times. CDR3 bases: TGCGCCAGCAGCTTGGAGTTAGCGGGGTTTTTGGATGAGCAGTTCTTC. Protein sequence: CASSLELAGFLDEQFF. J is TRBJ2-1 and V is TRBV5-1; 8 nucleotides match TRBD2. CDR3 size: 16 residues. Germline assignment: CDR1 SGHRS and CDR2 YFSETQ. Trimming took 0 bases from V and 8 from J; bases not matched to a gene: 10.

The sample holds a few counts of this clonotype. V gene TRBV6-2 or TRBV6-3 combines with J gene TRBJ2-1, with TRBD2 matching over 8 bases. The germline V gene encodes CDR1 MNHEY and CDR2 SVGEGT. V gave up 6 bases and J gave up 7 bases; unmatched junction bases: 11. The CDR3 has 15 residues. CDR3 nucleotides: TGTGCCAGCAGCATACCGGGACTAGGATCGAATGAGCAGTTCTTC. Residues: CASSIPGLGSNEQFF.

This chain joins TRBV9 and TRBJ2-5, with D unresolved. This CDR3 has 15 amino acids. Germline V lookup: CDR1 SGDLS, CDR2 YYNGEE. V lost 2 bases to trimming and J lost 2 bases, with 13 bases between them. CDR3 sequence reads: CASSVSSRAQETQYF. The CDR3 bases are TGTGCCAGCAGCGTCTCATCCCGGGCACAAGAGACCCAGTACTTC.

This chain joins TRBV12-3 or TRBV12-4 and TRBJ2-5; 7 bases are shared with TRBD1. Trimming cost V 8 bases and J 2 bases; bases outside gene matches: 23. The CDR3 length is 19 residues. DNA for the CDR3: TGTGCCAGCCGCTTCTTAGGCCGGGGCGTTGGCAGGGGGCAAGAGACCCAGTACTTC. Amino acids: CASRFLGRGVGRGQETQYF.

This rearrangement joins TRBV10-3 to TRBJ2-3; 12 bases line up with TRBD2. CDR1 ENHRY and CDR2 SYGVKD come from the germline V gene. The CDR3 covers 15 residues. V dropped 10 bases and J dropped 4; count of bases not matched to a gene: 9. The CDR3 here is CATRLAGAQADTQYF. The CDR3 region has the DNA TGTGCCACCAGACTAGCGGGAGCTCAGGCAGATACGCAGTATTTT.

Ten or more counts support this clonotype. The chain carries TRBV15 and TRBJ2-7; D unclear. The V gene's germline CDR1 is LNHNV and CDR2 YYDKDF (reference sequence). V was cut by 0 bases and J by 1 base, with 4 bases left in between. This CDR3 region has 13 residues. The CDR3 DNA sequence: TGTGCCACCAGCAGAGACTATTCCTACGAGCAGTACTTC. Translated: CATSRDYSYEQYF.

This clonotype was found a few times. The chain joins TRBV20-1 to TRBJ2-5; 7 bases line up with TRBD2. The CDR3 consists of 16 residues. Germline V gene data show CDR1 as DFQATT and CDR2 as SNEGSKA (reference sequence). Trimming cost V 0 bases and J 5 bases; bases outside gene matches: 12. In DNA, the CDR3 is TGCAGTGCTAGAGATTGGCGGGAGTGGTATGGGGAGACCCAGTACTTC. Protein sequence: CSARDWREWYGETQYF.

This clonotype has more than one count but fewer than ten. V usage is TRBV6-1 and J usage is TRBJ1-2; D uncertain. The CDR3 sequence is 15 residues long. Trimming took 8 bases from V and 8 from J, leaving 24 bases between them. CDR1 and CDR2 (germline): MNHNS, SASEGT. DNA of the CDR3: TGTGCCAGCCACGTCTTTGGGCCTTATTCTTTAGGCTACACCTTC. Encoded protein: CASHVFGPYSLGYTF.

DNA of the CDR3: TGTGCCACCAGCACCGGGGGTACAGATACGCAGTATTTT. This sequence encodes CATSTGGTDTQYF. The chain links TRBV15 to TRBJ2-3; TRBD2 might be the D (6 bases). This CDR3 has 13 residues. From germline, CDR1 is LNHNV and CDR2 YYDKDF (reference sequence). V was shortened by 4 bases and J by 3 bases, with 8 bases between the two germline ends.

This clonotype was found a few times. The V gene is TRBV20-1, the J gene TRBJ2-3, with D tentatively TRBD2 (6 bases). Germline-derived CDR1 and CDR2 are DFQATT and SNEGSKA (reference sequence). V lost 0 bases and J lost 5, with 21 bases in between. The CDR3 contains 17 residues. CDR3 protein: CSARDLNLGGPGDTQYF. The CDR3 DNA is TGCAGTGCTAGAGATCTTAATCTCGGAGGGCCCGGAGATACGCAGTATTTT.

Details on this clonotype: This may come from a read error, since a much larger clone is one base off. J is TRBJ2-3 and V is TRBV12-3 or TRBV12-4, with D unresolved. This CDR3 comprises 13 residues. The CDR3 DNA reads TGTGCCAGCAGACAGACACATACAGATGCGCAGTATTTT. It translates to CASRQTHTDAQYF.